This TCR beta chain was identified during a study of cytomegalovirus exposure and HLA in healthy donors. Turning to the study itself: The early release's HLA-typed donors yielded some 85 million unique TCRs. Assignment to the Caucasian-associated ancestry cluster applied to approximately 80% of the approximately 400 genotyped donors.

Germline V gene data show CDR1 as SGHDT and CDR2 as YYEEEE. This CDR3 region has 17 residues. The V end lost 1 base, the J end lost 1 base, and 17 bases lay between the germline ends. Overall study findings and caveats: A later analysis appeared to link common viral pathogens to several of the most significant clusters. It was only CMV serostatus that was available as immune exposure information.

The PCR employed 60 Vbeta primers together with 13 Jbeta primers. Assay used: immunoSEQ multiplex PCR; TCRdb lists only in-frame clones, some missing. The table shows around 210,000 clones, with around 80% occurring only once. This clone has a handful of counts. Its antigen is not identified. Sequencing used PBMCs. The sequence came from a boy between 10 and 17 years old in good health and CMV-seronegative. V usage is TRBV5-6 and J usage is TRBJ2-5, with a tentative D call TRBD1 (6 bases). DNA of the CDR3: TGTGCCAGCAGCTTGTGGGGCCGACAGGTCTCCCAAGAGACCCAGTACTTC. Translated, it gives CASSLWGRQVSQETQYF.